The next 14 T cell receptor beta chains were all read from a single sample in a study of T cells in Graves' hyperthyroidism and ophthalmopathy. TCR beta CDR3 regions were amplified from RNA. HTBI primers were used for first-round RT-PCR of the TCR CDR3. TCRdb analysed the multiplex PCR reads with MiXCR anew, one entry per CDR3 protein. Of 650,000 to 700,000 distinct CDR3 sequences listed, approximately 15% are singletons. Specimen: blood. These receptors came from a man aged 50 or older with Graves' hyperthyroidism.

This clonotype was recorded many times. This chain joins TRBV3-1 and TRBJ2-5; 13 nucleotides match TRBD2. The CDR3 length is 16 residues. V shed 6 bases, J shed 5 bases, and the junction held 9 bases outside the gene matches. Germline CDR1 reads LGHDT; CDR2 reads YNNKEL (reference sequence). The DNA for the CDR3 is TGTGCCAGCAGAGCTGGACTAGCGGGAGTAGGGGAGACCCAGTACTTC. Its protein product is CASRAGLAGVGETQYF.

This clonotype has a count of ten or more. This rearrangement joins TRBV7-3 to TRBJ2-3, with TRBD1 matching over 7 bases. V was clipped by 4 bases and J by 2 bases; unmatched bases: 6. CDR1 and CDR2 from the germline V gene are SGHTA and FQGTGA. The CDR3 is 15 amino acids. The CDR3 protein is CASSSGTAYTDTQYF. CDR3 DNA sequence: TGTGCCAGCAGCTCCGGGACAGCATACACAGATACGCAGTATTTT.

In its sample, this clonotype was seen a few times. This sequence joins TRBV24-1 and TRBJ2-3; D is unclear. The length of the CDR3 is 15 residues. V shed 3 bases and J shed 2 bases, with 11 bases lying between them. The germline V gene has CDR1 KGHDR and CDR2 SFDVKD. The CDR3 bases are TGTGCCACCAGTGATCCTGGAGTGATCACAGATACGCAGTATTTT. It encodes CATSDPGVITDTQYF.

Turning to this clonotype: A much larger clone sits a single nucleotide away, making a read error possible. DNA of the CDR3: TGTGCCAGCGGCCCCATTCCGGCTAAGGATGAAGATACGCAGTATTTT. It is translated as CASGPIPAKDEDTQYF. The chain is built from TRBV14 and TRBJ2-3; the D is unclear. Trimming took 8 bases from V and 5 from J, leaving 23 bases between them. The CDR3 has 16 residues. The germline CDR1 and CDR2 sequences are SGHDN and FVKESK.

This clonotype was seen ten or more times. The V call is TRBV9, the J call TRBJ2-5; D is possibly TRBD1 (7 bases). CDR1 and CDR2 (germline): SGDLS, YYNGEE. The CDR3 is 15 amino acids. Trimming stripped 6 bases from V and 4 bases from J, with 19 bases between. The CDR3 loop is CASNKQGTVRETQYF. The CDR3 coding sequence is TGTGCCAGCAACAAACAGGGGACTGTTCGAGAGACCCAGTACTTC.

This clonotype came up many times. The genes are TRBV7-6 and TRBJ2-5; TRBD2 matches at 7 bases. Germline V CDR1 and CDR2: SGHVS, FNYEAQ. V gave up 6 bases and J gave up 2 bases; unmatched junction bases: 3. The CDR3 length is 13 residues. This CDR3 reads CASSDSGQETQYF. CDR3 bases: TGTGCCAGCAGTGATAGCGGGCAAGAGACCCAGTACTTC.

The chain couples TRBV3-1 to TRBJ2-5; the match to TRBD2 covers 7 bases. This CDR3 has 16 amino acids. Per the germline V gene, CDR1 is LGHDT and CDR2 is YNNKEL (reference sequence). Trimming removed 5 bases from V and 5 bases from J; junction bases left unmatched: 14. This CDR3 is CASSLRGLAVGETQYF. CDR3 sequence (DNA): TGTGCCAGCAGCTTGAGAGGTCTAGCGGTCGGGGAGACCCAGTACTTC.

J is TRBJ2-7 and V is TRBV30; D remains ambiguous. This CDR3 spans 12 amino acids. The V gene's germline CDR1 is GTSNPN and CDR2 SVGIG (reference sequence). V was cut by 0 bases and J by 3 bases, with 6 bases left in between. The CDR3: CAWSVDGYEQYF. The CDR3 coding sequence is TGTGCCTGGAGTGTAGACGGCTACGAGCAGTACTTC.

This clonotype was seen only once. This sequence joins TRBV20-1 and TRBJ2-1; a possible D gene is TRBD2 (5 bases). V was cut by 5 bases and J by 2 bases, with 19 bases left in between. The CDR3 extends over 16 amino acids. Germline V gene lookup returns CDR1 DFQATT and CDR2 SNEGSKA (reference sequence). Written as DNA, the CDR3 is TGCAGTGCTTCCCCCCCACTAGTACGGGCCTACAATGAGCAGTTCTTC. This translates into CSASPPLVRAYNEQFF.

This chain uses TRBV6-5 with TRBJ2-2; maybe TRBD2 (5 bases). Deletions cut 0 bases from V and 3 bases from J, with 14 bases between. There are 17 residues in the CDR3. Germline V gene data show CDR1 as MNHEY and CDR2 as SVGAGI. The CDR3 nucleotides read TGTGCCAGCAGTTACTCGATCATGACTACTCACACCGGGGAGCTGTTTTTT. Translated, it gives CASSYSIMTTHTGELFF.

Regarding this clonotype: This may come from a read error, since a much larger clone is one base off. The CDR3 DNA sequence: TGTGCCAGCGGCCCCTGGGGAATCCAAGAGACCCAGTACTTC. This gives the protein CASGPWGIQETQYF. J is TRBJ2-5 and V is TRBV3-1; no firm D call. This CDR3 comprises 14 residues. With 8 bases removed from V and 1 base from J, the gap between germline ends came to 14 bases. The germline V gene has CDR1 LGHDT and CDR2 YNNKEL (reference sequence).

This clonotype was detected ten times or more. The chain links TRBV28 to TRBJ2-7, with 15 positions matching TRBD2. The CDR3 runs to 17 residues. V shed 5 bases and J 4 bases; nucleotides not matched to a gene: 9. Per the germline V gene, CDR1 is MDHEN and CDR2 is SYDVKM. For the CDR3, the DNA is TGTGCCAGCAGTCCCGGGACTAGCGGGAGGAAGAGTTACGAGCAGTACTTC. This encodes CASSPGTSGRKSYEQYF.

In this sample, this clonotype turned up a few times. The chain is built from TRBV7-6 and TRBJ2-7; TRBD1 matches at 12 bases. CDR3 size: 16 residues. Germline V gene data show CDR1 as SGHVS and CDR2 as FNYEAQ. Trimming removed 4 bases from V and 4 bases from J; junction bases left unmatched: 8. The CDR3 DNA follows: TGTGCCAGCAGCTCATCACCGGGACAGGGGGCTTACGAGCAGTACTTC. Protein product: CASSSSPGQGAYEQYF.

The gene calls are TRBV7-9 and TRBJ1-1, with D possibly matching TRBD1 (5 bases). Trimming removed 2 bases from V and 0 bases from J, with 10 bases in between. Germline-derived CDR1 and CDR2 are SEHNR and FQNEAQ (reference sequence). The CDR3 has 15 residues. This chain's CDR3 is CASSLHEGVNTEAFF. As DNA, the CDR3 is TGTGCCAGCAGCTTACATGAAGGGGTGAACACTGAAGCTTTCTTT.